This T cell receptor (beta chain) was profiled in a study of radiotherapy plus CTLA-4 blockade in lung cancer. Profiled with immunoSEQ multiplex PCR; TCRdb holds only in-frame clones, not every one. In the table there are 85,000 to 100,000 clones, around 72% of which are singletons. The study's findings and limits: Interferon-beta and early blood T cell clone dynamics reportedly predicted response best. An expansion of tumor-derived TCR clones occurred in blood after radiotherapy plus ipilimumab.

A word on this clone: Antigen unknown.

V lost 0 bases and J 0 bases, leaving 3 bases between the germline ends. Germline V CDR1 and CDR2: MNHNY, SVGAGI (reference sequence). The CDR3 is 14 amino acids. The specimen was peripheral blood, collected from a patient treated with radiotherapy plus ipilimumab. The sequence derives from a human donor with non-small cell lung cancer that progressed on radiotherapy plus ipilimumab. This chain links TRBV6-6 with TRBJ1-5; D call uncertain. The CDR3 here is CASSYSSSNQPQHF. As DNA, the CDR3 is TGTGCCAGCAGTTACTCAAGTAGCAATCAGCCCCAGCATTTT.